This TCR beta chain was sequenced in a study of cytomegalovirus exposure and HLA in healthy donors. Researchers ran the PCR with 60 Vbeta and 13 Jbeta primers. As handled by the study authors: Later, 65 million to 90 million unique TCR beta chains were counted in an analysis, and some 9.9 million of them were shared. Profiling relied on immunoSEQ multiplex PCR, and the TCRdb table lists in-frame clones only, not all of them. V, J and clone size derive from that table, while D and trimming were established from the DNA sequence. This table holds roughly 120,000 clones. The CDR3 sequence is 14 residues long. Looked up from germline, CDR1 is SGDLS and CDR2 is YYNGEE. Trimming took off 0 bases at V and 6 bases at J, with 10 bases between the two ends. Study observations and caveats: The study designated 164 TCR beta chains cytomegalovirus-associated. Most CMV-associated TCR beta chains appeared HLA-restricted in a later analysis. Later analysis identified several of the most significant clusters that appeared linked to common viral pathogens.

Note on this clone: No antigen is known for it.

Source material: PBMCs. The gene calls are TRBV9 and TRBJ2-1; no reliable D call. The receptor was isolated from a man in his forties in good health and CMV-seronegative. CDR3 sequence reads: CASSVVMSGNEQFF. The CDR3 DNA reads TGTGCCAGCAGCGTAGTGATGAGTGGCAATGAGCAGTTCTTC.